These 2 T cell receptor beta chains were all obtained from the same sample, sequenced in a study of blood T cell repertoires in COVID-19. Method: immunoSEQ multiplex PCR; TCRdb's copy keeps in-frame clones and lacks some. Here the sample spans 200,000 or so clones, about 80% being singletons. Sequencing was done on a sample of PBMCs or T cells enriched from blood (not recorded which). These receptors all stem from a man aged 55-75 years who had recovered from COVID-19.

A few counts support this clone. The rearrangement joins TRBV29-1 to TRBJ1-1; 11 bases are a match to TRBD1. J was trimmed by 8 bases and V by 5 bases; bases with no gene match: 10. CDR1 SQVTM and CDR2 ANQGSEA come from the germline V gene. CDR3 length: 14 amino acids. The CDR3 is CSVRTPGQGAEAFF. The CDR3 region has the DNA TGCAGCGTTCGAACACCTGGACAGGGGGCCGAAGCTTTCTTT.

The rearrangement joins TRBV7-3 to TRBJ2-2; D unclear. Trimming stripped 8 bases from V and 7 bases from J, with 8 bases between. CDR3 length: 11 residues. Germline V gene lookup returns CDR1 SGHTA and CDR2 FQGTGA. CDR3 residues: CASGTGGELFF. As DNA, the CDR3 is TGTGCCAGCGGCACGGGCGGGGAGCTGTTTTTT.